This T cell receptor beta chain was captured in a study of cytomegalovirus exposure and HLA in healthy donors (dated by TCRdb to between 2016 and 2019). For the wider study: An earlier analysis of approximately 640 of the donors reported 250 to 350 Gb of sequence data and 117 million unique TCR beta sequences from 150 million to 200 million T cells. An early release that covered about 600 HLA-typed donors contained approximately 290 gigabases of sequencing data and 75 million to 100 million unique TCR sequences. The genetic ancestry cluster associated with self-reported Caucasian donors included 81% of the 350 to 500 genotyped donors. The study was designed to test whether signatures of past pathogen exposure could be identified by cataloging public T cell receptors. The T cell repertoires of 666 subjects were profiled by immunosequencing and related to cytomegalovirus serostatus. Besides the first cohort of around 670 subjects, a separate validation cohort made up of around 120 different subjects was used. To predict cytomegalovirus infection status, the study brought together high-throughput TCR immunosequencing, statistical association of individual TCRs with disease status, and machine learning. To study patterns of TCR occurrence, a later analysis re-analyzed previously published TCR beta repertoires from hundreds of donors and added high-resolution HLA genotyping. In the later analysis, no new phenotypic data were used to find candidate immune exposures; instead, reliance was placed on TCR beta sequences and their occurrence across donors. An earlier analysis of approximately 640 of the donors applied high-throughput TCR beta sequencing to assess whether each TCR beta V gene segment acted as functional or pseudogenic. Donor age, sex, ethnicity and CMV serostatus were compiled together with the repertoire data. A later genetic analysis took genome-wide SNP genotypes for about three fifths of the 666 donors and used that subset as a discovery cohort. Every discovery cohort repertoire had been produced on one sequencing platform. Both class I and class II loci were covered by HLA typing, at four-digit resolution. Typing coverage varied by locus: roughly 629-640 donors for A, B, C, DRB1 and DQB1; around 560 for DQA1; over 600 for DPA1; some 470 for DPB1. Roughly five DR-DQ haplotypes were handled as single units for association and clustering because linkage in the cohort was strong. Among about 400 genotyped donors of the cohort, an average of approximately 240,000 unique TCR beta nucleotide sequences was sequenced per donor, of which roughly 17% were non-productive.

General study outcomes and caveats: In a later analysis, HLA-associated TCR beta chains were found to be more clonally expanded and to have lower generation probabilities than equally common non-associated chains. Assigning TCR associations to individual alleles was difficult when HLA alleles, especially DR and DQ, strongly co-occurred. Sequencing depth was assumed to be roughly uniform across donors in the presence/absence analyses, though that assumption may not hold. It was suggested by the authors that the approach could potentially be generalized to other disease states and immunological phenotypes. Correlated functional status among segregating V segments might be attributable to linkage disequilibrium, but an unknown experimental factor could not be ruled out. Because counts were too low, some 16 rarely observed V segments, including chromosome 9 orphons, were excluded from the earlier analysis of several hundred of the donors. Broadly in line with IMGT annotations, most TCR beta V segments showed up in productive rearrangements about 87% or about 30% of the time in an earlier analysis of 587 of the donors. Compared with the 666-donor mean, donors in an Asian-associated ancestry cluster had fewer N-insertions in productive TCRs, according to a later genetic analysis. At a false discovery rate of 0.05, a later analysis linked some 18,000 TCR beta sequences to specific HLA alleles. The only immune exposure information available for the cohort was CMV serostatus. The sequencing pipeline was judged likely to have produced a cluster of highly shared sequence variants as a technical artifact. The 87-base-pair reads could not distinguish some IMGT-functional V segments, including TRBV6-2 and TRBV6-3, so those segments were excluded. In vitro tests confirmed that three of the cytomegalovirus-associated TCR beta chains recognize cytomegalovirus antigens. While some public TCRs were present in many individuals, most TCR sequences turned up only very rarely across donors. A later analysis found that TCR association rates varied across HLA loci, with DRB1 alleles showing the most associated TCRs and HLA-C alleles the fewest. This cohort had only TCR beta chains sequenced, and the lack of alpha or paired-chain data limited which features could be detected. A later analysis found that most CMV-associated TCR beta chains appeared HLA-restricted, with HLA associations seemingly driven largely by CMV exposure. A total of some 180 TCR beta chains were listed by the study as associated with cytomegalovirus. A further reported finding was that TCR beta sequences accurately predicted the HLA-A and HLA-B alleles for most subjects in the first cohort. An association between a missense DCLRE1C variant and V-gene and J-gene trimming of TCR beta chains was found in a later genetic analysis and replicated in an independent cohort. In a later analysis, several top co-occurrence clusters were reported to appear linked to parvovirus B19, influenza, CMV and Epstein-Barr virus. The classifier was reported to diagnose cytomegalovirus status with high specificity and sensitivity in both the original and validation cohorts. Because HLA typing was missing for some donors at each locus, association tests included only the typed subset.

CDR1 and CDR2, per the germline V gene, are MNHEY and SVGAGI. V and J lose 5 bases and 3 bases, and a span of 13 bases separates them. CDR3 length: 14 amino acids, cysteine to phenylalanine. Only the CDR3 DNA is retained, 42 bases long and in frame from the first base. Turning to this clone: Its antigen remains undetermined. No base quality values were provided; no much bigger clone lies one nucleotide off.

Receptor amplification or capture employed the immunoSEQ multiplex PCR assay. For the multiplex PCR, a mixture combining 60 forward primers for TCR Vbeta segments and 13 reverse primers for TCR Jbeta segments was used. The CDR3 region of rearranged TCR beta genes was amplified from genomic DNA by a multiplex PCR assay. The Illumina HiSeq System was used to sequence the amplified TCR beta libraries as 87-base-pair reads. In the authors' own workflow: A later analysis tallied 75 million to 95 million unique TCR beta chains across the 666 repertoires, and about 10 million of those chains were shared by two or more donors. To remove PCR and sequencing errors, raw reads were error-corrected and collapsed into unique sequences using a nearest-neighbor algorithm that merged closely related sequences. Alignment of CDR3 sequences to IMGT reference sequences was used to assign V, D and J gene segments. For a sequence to be retained, a match of at least six nucleotides to both a V gene segment and a J gene segment was required. A rearrangement counted as productive if the CDR3 had no stop codons and remained in frame with V and J, and every other rearrangement counted as non-productive. Following IMGT convention, CDR3 was defined as the stretch from the second conserved V-encoded cysteine up to the conserved J-encoded phenylalanine. In an earlier analysis of roughly 580 of the donors, sequences lacking an unambiguous match to a single V gene segment were excluded. An earlier analysis of a few hundred of the donors classified V segments as functional when productive rearrangements were above 56.7% and as segregating when the standard deviation between donors was above 5%. To diagnose cytomegalovirus status from the catalog of TCR beta chain sequences, a statistical classification framework was built. In a later analysis, V and J genes were assigned by comparing TCR nucleotide sequences against IMGT/GENE-DB human TR gene sequences. The TCRdist pipeline was used in a later analysis to assign CDR3 sequences and most-parsimonious VDJ recombination scenarios. In a later analysis, each TCR beta chain was defined by its CDR3 amino acid sequence together with its V-gene family, and reads without a unique V-gene family were excluded. As a way to deal with suspected cross-contamination and a sequencing artifact, a later analysis dropped 592 nucleotide sequences that were highly shared and had low generation probability. A later analysis calculated a clonal expansion index for each public chain from normalized within-repertoire ranks of inferred template counts. In a later analysis, generation probabilities were computed using a VDJ recombination model fitted to out-of-frame rearrangements, and the results were checked against IGoR. Hypergeometric tests were used in a later analysis to score TCR-TCR, TCR-HLA and TCR-CMV co-occurrence, with a repertoire-size bias correction applied to the TCR pairs. In a later analysis, false discovery rates were estimated by permuting HLA or CMV assignments 20 times. In a later analysis, co-occurring TCRs were grouped with DBSCAN, and TCRdist sequence similarity was added when clustering was performed within HLA-allele-positive subsets. Repertoires with fewer than 30,000 or more than 120,000 public chains were left out of co-occurrence clustering, as were four to six repertoires with anomalous nucleotide sharing. Drawn from immuneACCESS, this table holds only the in-frame rearrangements with V and J called that TCRdb kept. Clones are partly lost; checked studies trace under half to an unresolved V gene and leave the rest unexplained. The V and J calls and clone size are taken from that table; D and trimming were inferred from the DNA. The table for this sample lists about 150,000 clones; roughly 70% of them were counted only once. The top ten clones comprise 8% to 13% of the sample.

The cohort comprised under 700 healthy bone marrow donors. Cohort members were all nominally healthy when sampled, although unrecorded immune exposures were likely present. The donor was CMV seropositive and was included in the group of about 290 seropositive cohort members. A peripheral blood sample was collected from each donor, and TCR beta sequencing was performed on peripheral blood mononuclear cells. Genomic DNA was extracted from the blood cell samples with the Qiagen DNeasy Blood Extraction Kit. Material: PBMCs. The chain couples TRBV6-5 to TRBJ1-1, and the D gene may be TRBD1, 6 bases matching. The receptor was derived from a man aged 25-45 years in good health and CMV-seropositive. The CDR3 has the sequence CASSRQAAHTEAFF. The nucleotide sequence reads TGTGCCAGCAGTAGACAGGCAGCGCACACTGAAGCTTTCTTT.